One sample yielded the 29 T cell receptor beta chains listed below, sequenced in a study of metastatic and nonmetastatic thyroid tumors (TCRdb year 2020). No patient had received any treatment before thyroid surgery. Libraries were constructed by PCR. The instrument given in TCRdb is Illumina HiSeq 4000. The public sequencing data were trimmed at Q25 with fastp and processed into clonotypes with MiXCR by TCRdb, which kept only in-frame beta chains. This sample is represented by under 9,500 clones; roughly a quarter of them were singletons. The ten largest make up roughly 15% of the sample. Specimen: tumor tissue. Source of these receptors: a female donor with papillary thyroid cancer or a benign thyroid nodule (not recorded which). Some clones in this sample may be carry-over from other donors' samples.

This clone is medium-sized (0.01 to 0.1%) within its sample. The V call is TRBV24-1, the J call TRBJ2-3; D may be TRBD1 (5 bases). The length of the CDR3 is 15 residues. Trimming pared 1 base from V and 3 bases from J, leaving 10 bases between. The germline gives CDR1 KGHDR, CDR2 SFDVKD. CDR3 DNA: TGTGCCACCAGTGATTTATCCCAGGGAACAGATACGCAGTATTTT. Its protein product is CATSDLSQGTDTQYF.

This clone was detected ten times or more. A much larger clone sits a single nucleotide away, making a read error possible. J is TRBJ2-3 and V is TRBV7-2; D is perhaps TRBD2 (6 bases). The CDR3 is made up of 14 amino acids. Germline CDR1 and CDR2: SGHTA and FQGNSA. CDR3 sequence: CASSSITSTDTRYF. CDR3 DNA: TGTGCCAGCAGCTCGATTACTAGCACAGATACGCGGTATTTT.

This clone is labeled as medium-sized. This chain links TRBV5-1 with TRBJ2-3; tentatively, D is TRBD1 (6 bases). CDR1 is SGHRS and CDR2 is YFSETQ in the germline V gene. The germline V and J ends were trimmed by 3 bases and 6 bases, with 14 bases remaining between them. CDR3 length equals 14 residues. CDR3 in amino acids: CASSSTGTTDTQYF. The DNA for the CDR3 is TGCGCCAGCAGCTCAACAGGGACGACGGATACGCAGTATTTT. The variable domain in full, with the rest retrieved from reference TRBV5-1 and TRBJ2-3, is KAGVTQTPRYLIKTRGQQVTLSCSPISGHRSVSWYQQTPGQGLQFLFEYFSETQRNKGNFPGRFSGRQFSNSRSEMNVSTLELGDSALYLCASSSTGTTDTQYFGPGTRLTVL.

The chain is built from TRBV20-1 and TRBJ1-2, with D perhaps TRBD1 (5 bases). The CDR3 is 12 amino acids. Germline CDR1 DFQATT, CDR2 SNEGSKA (reference sequence). The CDR3 nucleotides read TGCAGCGTCGCCAGGGAGGACTATGGCTACACCTTC. Residues: CSVAREDYGYTF.

In its sample, this clone was seen many times. The chain has TRBV24-1 and TRBJ2-5; the D is unclear. Germline lookup yields CDR1 KGHDR and CDR2 SFDVKD. Trimming removed 4 bases at V and 0 bases at J, with 8 bases between. The CDR3 runs to 14 residues. CDR3 nucleotides: TGTGCCACCAGTGAGTCAGCTCACCAAGAGACCCAGTACTTC. Amino acids: CATSESAHQETQYF.

As regards this clone: The junction differs from germline at one of its ends, possibly a read error. The chain joins TRBV6-1 to TRBJ2-1; perhaps TRBD2 as D (5 bases). The CDR3 covers 13 residues. Germline-derived CDR1 and CDR2 are MNHNS and SASEGT. CDR3 DNA: TGTGCCAGCAGTACCCTGCCCCAGGACTCTCCTTCCTTC. Protein: CASSTLPQDSPSF.

By sample fraction, this clone is large. This chain joins TRBV20-1 and TRBJ1-2; D is ambiguous. The length of the CDR3 is 9 residues. Trimming stripped 5 bases from V and 5 bases from J, with 3 bases between. Germline assignment: CDR1 DFQATT and CDR2 SNEGSKA (reference sequence). CDR3 residues: CSAYYGYTF. The DNA of the CDR3 is TGCAGTGCTTATTATGGCTACACCTTC.

By its share, this clone is medium-sized (0.01 to 0.1%). J is TRBJ2-3 and V is TRBV7-3; D may be TRBD1 (5 bases). The CDR3 has 14 amino acids. V was pared by 2 bases and J by 2 bases, with 8 bases between. The germline gives CDR1 SGHTA, CDR2 FQGTGA. Here the CDR3 reads CASSLDSFTDTQYF. CDR3 sequence (DNA): TGTGCCAGCAGCTTAGACAGCTTCACAGATACGCAGTATTTT.

In its sample, this clone was seen many times. Other DNA sequences in the sample encode the same CDR3. This chain connects TRBV3-1 to TRBJ2-7; 9 nucleotides line up with TRBD2. CDR1 is LGHDT, CDR2 YNNKEL, per germline (reference sequence). The V and J ends lost 4 bases and 2 bases, in that order; junction bases with no gene match: 9. CDR3 length: 16 amino acids. CDR3 loop: CASSRASGGLAYEQYF. The CDR3, as DNA: TGTGCCAGCAGCCGGGCAAGCGGGGGGCTAGCCTACGAGCAGTACTTC.

This clone counts as medium-sized. This chain connects TRBV2 to TRBJ2-2, with D possibly TRBD1 on 6 matching bases. Trimming cost V 2 bases and J 4 bases, with 11 bases left between them. Germline assignment: CDR1 SNHLY and CDR2 FYNNEI. CDR3 length: 15 residues. This CDR3 reads CASSEPGVITGELFF. The CDR3 region has the DNA TGTGCCAGCAGTGAACCAGGGGTTATCACCGGGGAGCTGTTTTTT.

This clone is classed as medium-sized. The chain combines TRBV5-1 with TRBJ1-2, with D unresolved. Germline V gene lookup returns CDR1 SGHRS and CDR2 YFSETQ. The V end was cut by 0 bases, the J end by 5 bases, with 2 bases between. The CDR3 is 11 residues long. The DNA for the CDR3 is TGCGCCAGCAGCTTGGGTTATGGCTACACCTTC. It translates to CASSLGYGYTF.

This clone has ten or more counts. V is TRBV19 and J is TRBJ2-1; 7 positions agree with TRBD1. Germline values: CDR1 LNHDA, CDR2 SQIVND (reference sequence). The CDR3 contains 14 residues. The junction had 3 bases not matched to a gene; V was cut back by 2 bases and J by 5 bases. Here the CDR3 reads CASSISGQDNEQFF. The CDR3 nucleotides read TGTGCCAGTAGTATATCCGGACAGGACAATGAGCAGTTCTTC. Together with reference TRBV19 and TRBJ2-1, the CDR3 gives the full variable domain: DGGITQSPKYLFRKEGQNVTLSCEQNLNHDAMYWYRQDPGQGLRLIYYSQIVNDFQKGDIAEGYSVSREKKESFPLTVTSAQKNPTAFYLCASSISGQDNEQFFGPGTRLTVL.

By frequency in the sample, this clone is medium-sized. V usage is TRBV7-9 and J usage is TRBJ1-1; no definite D call. Germline V gene data show CDR1 as SEHNR and CDR2 as FQNEAQ (reference sequence). Trimming took off 6 bases at V and 6 bases at J, with 11 bases between the two ends. This CDR3 is built from 12 residues. CDR3 amino acids: CASSEAMAEAFF. Here the CDR3 DNA reads TGTGCCAGCAGTGAGGCCATGGCTGAAGCTTTCTTT.

By its share, this clone is medium-sized (0.01 to 0.1%). CDR3 loop: CASRRQGPAGNTIYF. The CDR3 DNA reads TGTGCCAGCAGGCGACAGGGTCCGGCTGGAAACACCATATATTTT. The rearrangement links TRBV6-1 to TRBJ1-3; 7 nucleotides match TRBD1. V gave up 6 bases and J gave up 2 bases; unmatched junction bases: 7. Germline-derived CDR1 and CDR2 are MNHNS and SASEGT. This CDR3 region has 15 residues.

This clone occurred a few times. The chain employs TRBV6-1 and TRBJ1-1; D ambiguous. Germline V gene lookup returns CDR1 MNHNS and CDR2 SASEGT. This CDR3 has 15 amino acids. The germline V and J ends were trimmed by 6 bases and 4 bases, with 18 bases remaining between them. The CDR3, as DNA: TGTGCCAGCAGCTGGTTCTTTCTGTTTTCCACTGAAGCTTTCTTT. Encoded protein: CASSWFFLFSTEAFF.

This clone was detected ten times or more. The chain links TRBV5-5 to TRBJ2-3; 8 nucleotides match TRBD1. Germline trimming cut 1 base from V and 4 bases from J; bases unmatched to any gene: 5. The CDR3 consists of 15 residues. The germline V gene encodes CDR1 SGHKS and CDR2 YYEKEE (reference sequence). CDR3 in amino acids: CASSLRAGGSDTQYF. CDR3 in DNA: TGTGCCAGCAGCTTGCGGGCAGGGGGCTCAGATACGCAGTATTTT. The full variable domain, its missing parts supplied by reference TRBV5-5 and TRBJ2-3, is DAGVTQSPTHLIKTRGQQVTLRCSPISGHKSVSWYQQVLGQGPQFIFQYYEKEERGRGNFPDRFSARQFPNYSSELNVNALLLGDSALYLCASSLRAGGSDTQYFGPGTRLTVL.

A note on this clone: The junction and the germline gene differ at one end; a read error may be behind it. This sequence joins TRBV20-1 and TRBJ2-7; 12 nucleotides align to TRBD2. CDR1 is DFQATT and CDR2 is SNEGSKA in the germline V gene (reference sequence). The CDR3 consists of 14 residues. DNA of the CDR3: TGCAGTGCTATCCCCGGGACTAGCGGGTGGGAGCATTACTTC. This gives the protein CSAIPGTSGWEHYF.

This clone was recorded a few times. It is likely a read error, because the conserved phenylalanine at the end of the CDR3 is missing. This chain connects TRBV5-1 to TRBJ1-2; TRBD1 might be the D (6 bases). This CDR3 is built from 13 residues. The V end lost 4 bases, the J end lost 4 bases, and 11 bases lay between the germline ends. Germline lookup yields CDR1 SGHRS and CDR2 YFSETQ. The CDR3 reads CASSRDTFYGYTP. CDR3 bases: TGCGCCAGCAGCCGGGACACGTTCTATGGCTACACCCCC.

This sequence joins TRBV5-5 and TRBJ1-2, with TRBD1 identical over 8 bases. Germline CDR1 and CDR2: SGHKS and YYEKEE (reference sequence). V was pared by 0 bases and J by 7 bases, with 5 bases of the junction left unmatched. The length of the CDR3 is 14 residues. The CDR3 sequence is CASSLEAGTGGYTF. CDR3 DNA sequence: TGTGCCAGCAGCTTGGAGGCAGGGACAGGTGGCTACACCTTC.

This clone was seen at least ten times. V gene TRBV29-1 combines with J gene TRBJ1-2; 8 nucleotides line up with TRBD1. Trimming took 7 bases from V and 14 from J; bases not matched to a gene: 6. CDR3 length equals 9 residues. Germline V CDR1 and CDR2: SQVTM, ANQGSEA. CDR3 amino acids: CSAGQGGTF. For the CDR3, the DNA is TGCAGCGCTGGACAGGGAGGGACCTTC.

A word on this clone: At one end the junction does not follow the germline gene, possibly because of a read error. V usage is TRBV5-1 and J usage is TRBJ2-5; the match to TRBD1 covers 9 bases. Germline V gives CDR1 SGHRS, CDR2 YFSETQ. The CDR3 spans 15 residues. CDR3 sequence reads: CASSEQGQGVETEYF. DNA of the CDR3: TGCGCCAGCAGCGAGCAGGGACAGGGTGTGGAGACCGAGTACTTC.

Judged by abundance, this clone is medium-sized. The chain employs TRBV2 and TRBJ1-1; a possible D gene is TRBD1 (6 bases). This CDR3 spans 12 amino acids. The germline V and J ends were trimmed by 9 bases and 1 base, with 9 bases remaining between them. CDR1 SNHLY and CDR2 FYNNEI come from the germline V gene. The CDR3, as DNA: TGTGCCAGTAAACAGGGGAACACTGAAGCTTTCTTT. Translation gives CASKQGNTEAFF.

By share, this clone counts as medium-sized (0.01 to 0.1%). The CDR3 loop is CASSSDRGNTGELFF. The CDR3 DNA sequence: TGTGCCAGCAGCTCTGACAGGGGGAACACCGGGGAGCTGTTTTTT. This rearrangement joins TRBV5-6 to TRBJ2-2; the match to TRBD1 covers 8 bases. Germline V gives CDR1 SGHDT, CDR2 YYEEEE. The V segment lost 3 bases and the J segment 1 base; nucleotides outside the gene matches: 2. This CDR3 has 15 amino acids.

This clone was counted many times. The chain couples TRBV19 to TRBJ2-1; maybe TRBD2 (6 bases). The ends were cut back, 5 bases at V and 3 bases at J, with 20 bases in the middle. Germline CDR1 and CDR2: LNHDA and SQIVND (reference sequence). The CDR3 runs 17 residues. DNA of the CDR3: TGTGCCAGTAGTTCACTTCGGGGAGGTCCGGACTACAATGAGCAGTTCTTC. It codes for CASSSLRGGPDYNEQFF.

This clone was recorded only once. The chain employs TRBV20-1 and TRBJ2-5; 9 nucleotides align to TRBD1. V shed 5 bases and J 5 bases; nucleotides not matched to a gene: 9. CDR3 size: 14 residues. Germline CDR1 and CDR2: DFQATT and SNEGSKA (reference sequence). CDR3 in amino acids: CSAQPGQGWETQYF. The CDR3 bases are TGCAGTGCTCAACCGGGACAGGGTTGGGAGACCCAGTACTTC.

This clone was seen a handful of times. The V and J genes are TRBV6-1 and TRBJ1-1, with TRBD1 matching over 9 bases. V lost 5 bases to trimming and J lost 6 bases; unmatched junction nucleotides: 4. This CDR3 spans 13 amino acids. Germline loops: CDR1 MNHNS, CDR2 SASEGT. The CDR3 sequence: CASSQQGAAEAFF. CDR3 nucleotides: TGTGCCAGCAGTCAACAGGGGGCAGCTGAAGCTTTCTTT.

In its sample, this clone ranks as medium-sized (0.01 to 0.1%). The rearrangement uses TRBV25-1 and TRBJ2-7; D could derive from TRBD1 or TRBD2 (6 bases each). Germline V gene lookup returns CDR1 MGHDK and CDR2 SYGVNS. Trimming took off 1 base at V and 6 bases at J, with 7 bases between the two ends. The CDR3 contains 12 residues. The CDR3 DNA follows: TGTGCCAGCAGTGAATGGGGGGCCGAGCAGTACTTC. Protein: CASSEWGAEQYF.

The V and J genes are TRBV28 and TRBJ1-4, with D possibly being TRBD1 (6 bases). CDR3 length equals 15 residues. Germline V gene lookup returns CDR1 MDHEN and CDR2 SYDVKM. V was clipped by 7 bases and J by 4 bases, with 16 bases between them. CDR3 in amino acids: CASTQGRTFNEKLFF. The CDR3 region has the DNA TGTGCCAGCACTCAGGGGCGGACCTTTAATGAAAAACTGTTTTTT.

This chain connects TRBV5-6 to TRBJ2-2, with D perhaps matching TRBD1 (6 bases). This CDR3 region has 16 residues. In germline, CDR1 is SGHDT, CDR2 YYEEEE. Written as DNA, the CDR3 is TGTGCTGGCAGCTTCAAACAGGGAACGAACACCGGGGAGCTGTTTTTT. It translates to CAGSFKQGTNTGELFF.